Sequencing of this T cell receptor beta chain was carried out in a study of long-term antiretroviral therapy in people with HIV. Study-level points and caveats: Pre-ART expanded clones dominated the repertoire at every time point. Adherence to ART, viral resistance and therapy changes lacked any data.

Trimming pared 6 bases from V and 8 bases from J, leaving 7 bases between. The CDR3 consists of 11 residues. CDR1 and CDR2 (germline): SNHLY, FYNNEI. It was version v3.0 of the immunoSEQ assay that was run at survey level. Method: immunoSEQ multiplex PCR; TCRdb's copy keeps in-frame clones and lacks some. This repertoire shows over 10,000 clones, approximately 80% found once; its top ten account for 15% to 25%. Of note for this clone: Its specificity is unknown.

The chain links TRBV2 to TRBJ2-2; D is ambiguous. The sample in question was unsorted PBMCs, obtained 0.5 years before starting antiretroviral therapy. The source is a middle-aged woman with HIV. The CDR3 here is CASSWVGELFF. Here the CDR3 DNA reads TGTGCCAGCAGCTGGGTAGGGGAGCTGTTTTTT.